The source of this TCR beta chain is a study of early T cells in non-severe SARS-CoV-2 infection listed by TCRdb under 2021. Study-level background: Because TCR sequencing was done on bulk RNA from unsorted whole blood, the alpha and beta chains could not be paired. Results the study describes overall, beyond this receptor: VDJdb matching was skewed toward anti-spike CD8 responses and likely underestimated virus-specific expansions by missing private and CD4 specificities.

The CDR3 measures 12 amino acids from cysteine to phenylalanine. Of all the DNA, just the CDR3 is kept, 36 bases in frame from base 1. The junction shows trimming of 5 bases on V and 7 bases on J, plus 8 bases between the germline ends. Taken from the germline V gene, the CDR1 and CDR2 loops are SGHNT and YENEEA. The study was a case-control design nested within a healthcare worker cohort in London, UK, with weekly nasopharyngeal swab PCR tests and blood sampling. Between 23 and 31 March 2020, the week of the UK lockdown, healthcare workers were enrolled and then followed up weekly for as long as 16 weeks. This clonotype was seen a few times. Its recognized antigen is unknown. Per-nucleotide qualities are absent, and no much larger clonotype sits a single base away. The library was generated by 5' RACE. Sequenced on a NextSeq 500. The TCR library protocol attached unique molecular identifiers to individual cDNA molecules to correct for sequencing error and PCR bias. Sequencing covered both TCR alpha and beta chains, and within each sample the abundances of alpha and beta sequences were tightly co-correlated. Turning to the authors' computational methods: Decombinator V4 was used to annotate TCR sequences for V gene, J gene and CDR3. TCRs were defined as expanded if a significant change between any two time points was detected under a Poisson model with p below 0.0001. Abundances of TCRs were expressed as counts per million after normalisation to the total number of TCRs sequenced in each sample. MAIT TCRs were defined by TRAV1-2 paired with TRAJ12, TRAJ20 or TRAJ33, and iNKT TCRs by TRAV10 paired with TRAJ18. VDJdb, accessed 1 November 2021, was searched for CMV, EBV and SARS-CoV-2 annotated TCRs, excluding TCRs annotated for multiple antigens. TCRdb's own reprocessing of the public reads used fastp at Q25 and MiXCR and kept productive beta chains. A single entry per CDR3 protein holds the most common genes and DNA from its merged rows. The V and J calls and clone size come from TCRdb's table, not from the authors' own analysis. The sample table holds around 22,000 distinct CDR3 sequences, of which around 3.3% were seen once. The ten largest clones capture 4.5% to 7% of the sample.

This TCR came from an adult who was a healthcare worker with PCR-confirmed SARS-CoV-2 infection or an uninfected control (not recorded which). In this chain, TRBV11-3 is recombined with TRBJ2-2; the D element could tentatively be TRBD1 or TRBD2, as 6 bases agree for each. Sample: whole blood. In nucleotide form, the sequence is TGTGCCAGCAGCCGGGGGCTCGGGGAGCTGTTTTTT. This sequence encodes CASSRGLGELFF.